This T cell receptor (beta chain) was identified in a study of read filtering for tumor transcriptome and immune sequencing. The wider study: Whole-transcriptome libraries were prepared after DNase treatment. The study's findings and limits: RNA-seq captured clonotypes less deeply and reliably than IR-seq.

This CDR3 has 15 residues. CDR1 is LNHDA and CDR2 is SQIVND in the germline V gene (reference sequence). With 7 bases removed from V and 1 base from J, the gap between germline ends came to 11 bases. Sampling of bone marrow took place during active disease in every patient. Molecular barcoded adaptors covering alpha/delta and beta/gamma chains were used on around 400 ng RNA. TCRdb called the reads again in MiXCR, with one record for every CDR3 protein. The repertoire holds 20,000 to 25,000 distinct CDR3 sequences, approximately 15% seen once, with around 66% in the top ten. The table lists this clonotype with many counts. Its antigen remains unknown.

The source of this sequence is a donor aged 40 or over with multiple myeloma. The sample taken for sequencing was a population of CD138-negative cells sorted from bone marrow. The genes are TRBV19 and TRBJ2-6; D is ambiguous. CDR3: CASTARPSGANVLTF. The CDR3 DNA reads TGTGCCAGTACGGCCCGGCCATCTGGGGCCAACGTCCTGACTTTC.